The sequence of this TCR beta chain was determined in a study of T cells in Graves' hyperthyroidism and ophthalmopathy. The CDR3 totals 16 residues. V lost 4 bases and J lost 3; bases outside the gene matches: 5. CDR1 and CDR2 (germline): SGHAT, FQNNGV. This clonotype was counted at least ten times. Amplification targeted TCR beta CDR3 regions from RNA transcripts. The primer set for the first-round RT-PCR of the TCR CDR3 was HTBI. In TCRdb, the multiplex PCR reads were re-called with MiXCR into one record per CDR3 protein. The table lists some 150,000 distinct CDR3 sequences, roughly a fifth of them singletons.

Sequences were obtained from blood. The source of this sequence is a woman aged 45 to 65 with Graves' hyperthyroidism that later progressed to Graves' ophthalmopathy. The rearrangement joins TRBV11-2 to TRBJ2-5; 13 positions agree with TRBD2. CDR3 residues: CASSSSTSGRKETQYF. CDR3 DNA sequence: TGTGCCAGCAGCTCCTCGACTAGCGGGAGGAAAGAGACCCAGTACTTC.